Each of the 17 T cell receptor beta chains below was sequenced from the same sample in a study of Ad26.COV2.S vaccination and SARS-CoV-2 variants. Indicated treatment: around 19 received Ad26.COV2.S at low or high dose, single or two shots; five or six received placebo; per-sample allocation not given. Specimens were obtained on day 63 following the first vaccine or placebo injection. TCRdb's table, derived via immunoSEQ multiplex PCR, lists solely in-frame clones and lacks some. The sample carries hundreds of thousands of clones, roughly 90% recorded once. Here the sequenced sample was peripheral blood, taken in a trial of Ad26.COV2.S vaccine versus placebo. The receptors were gathered from a person between 18 and 65 years old who received the Ad26.COV2.S COVID-19 vaccine or a placebo.

This clone has just a few counts. This chain links TRBV19 with TRBJ2-2; no clear D. This CDR3 region has 14 residues. V was pared by 5 bases and J by 4 bases, with 11 bases between. Germline V lookup: CDR1 LNHDA, CDR2 SQIVND (reference sequence). In DNA form, the CDR3 reads TGTGCCAGTAGTCCAGCGATGGGCACCGGGGAGCTGTTTTTT. Translated: CASSPAMGTGELFF.

Comments on this clone: The same CDR3 can be traced to other DNA sequences in this sample. This chain connects TRBV18 to TRBJ1-5; D is possibly TRBD1 (5 bases). CDR1 and CDR2 (germline): KGHSH, LQKENI. The CDR3 is 14 residues long. V lost 3 bases and J lost 4, with 10 bases in between. The CDR3 spells CASSPAGGNQPQHF. The CDR3 bases are TGTGCCAGCTCACCGGCGGGGGGGAATCAGCCCCAGCATTTT.

The CDR3 loop is CASTLNLAGLDAQYF. CDR3 bases: TGTGCCAGCACCCTTAACTTAGCGGGGCTTGACGCGCAGTACTTC. The chain uses TRBV7-2 and TRBJ2-7, with 8 nucleotides matching TRBD2. Trimming cost V 7 bases and J 9 bases; bases outside gene matches: 17. The CDR3 has 15 amino acids. Per germline, CDR1 SGHTA and CDR2 FQGNSA.

The chain links TRBV18 to TRBJ1-1, with D hard to call. The CDR3 is 16 residues long. The V end lost 3 bases, the J end lost 0 bases, and 14 bases lay between the germline ends. Germline CDR1 reads KGHSH; CDR2 reads LQKENI. As DNA, the CDR3 is TGTGCCAGCTCACCCGCCCAGGCCTACATGAACACTGAAGCTTTCTTT. Its protein is CASSPAQAYMNTEAFF.

The chain employs TRBV30 and TRBJ2-3, with a weak D call TRBD1 (6 bases). V dropped 1 base and J dropped 5 bases, with 13 bases sitting between them. Germline V gene sequence: CDR1 GTSNPN, CDR2 SVGIG (reference sequence). CDR3 size: 14 residues. CDR3 coding DNA: TGTGCCTGGAGTGAGGACAGCTTTGGAGATACGCAGTATTTT. This codes for CAWSEDSFGDTQYF.

The chain recombines TRBV11-3 with TRBJ2-3; maybe TRBD2 (5 bases). Trimming left V 3 bases short and J 1 base short, with 5 bases between. CDR1 and CDR2 from the germline V gene are SGHNT and YENEEA. The CDR3 is 13 residues long. The CDR3 sequence: CASSFSGTDTQYF. CDR3 coding DNA: TGTGCCAGCAGCTTTAGCGGCACAGATACGCAGTATTTT.

This sequence joins TRBV7-6 and TRBJ1-3; 7 bases are shared with TRBD1. J was trimmed by 2 bases and V by 3 bases; bases with no gene match: 4. The CDR3 has 15 amino acids. CDR1 and CDR2 from the germline V gene are SGHVS and FNYEAQ. The CDR3 coding sequence is TGTGCCAGCAGCTTGTTGACAGGGACTGGAAACACCATATATTTT. Translation gives CASSLLTGTGNTIYF.

The J gene is TRBJ2-1, the V gene TRBV19; 9 bases match TRBD2. Looked up from germline, CDR1 is LNHDA and CDR2 is SQIVND (reference sequence). The CDR3 totals 15 residues. V lost 6 bases and J lost 6; bases outside the gene matches: 9. This CDR3 reads CASRRGSGRLNEQFF. CDR3 DNA: TGTGCCAGTAGGAGGGGCAGCGGGAGGCTCAATGAGCAGTTCTTC.

The chain's CDR3 is CASSLSGGALYEQYF. Here the CDR3 DNA reads TGTGCCAGCAGCCTTAGCGGGGGGGCGCTCTACGAGCAGTACTTC. The chain carries TRBV7-8 and TRBJ2-7; 11 bases align to TRBD2. CDR1 and CDR2 from the germline V gene are SGHVS and FQNEAQ. This CDR3 contains 15 residues. Losses at the gene ends were 5 bases for V and 3 bases for J; bases not matched to a gene: 6. The complete variable domain, with remaining parts taken from reference TRBV7-8 and TRBJ2-7, reads GAGVSQSPRYKVAKRGQDVALRCDPISGHVSLFWYQQALGQGPEFLTYFQNEAQLDKSGLPSDRFFAERPEGSVSTLKIQRTQQEDSAVYLCASSLSGGALYEQYFGPGTRLTVT.

This sequence joins TRBV28 and TRBJ2-7; no definite D call. The CDR3 contains 13 residues. Germline CDR1 and CDR2: MDHEN and SYDVKM. V dropped 8 bases and J dropped 2 bases, with 13 bases sitting between them. The CDR3 DNA reads TGTGCCAGCCAAGTGGGGTTTGCCTACGAGCAGTACTTC. This codes for CASQVGFAYEQYF.

The chain uses TRBV5-4 and TRBJ2-3; perhaps TRBD1 as D (6 bases). Germline CDR1 SGHNT, CDR2 YYREEE (reference sequence). V gave up 3 bases and J gave up 0 bases, with 14 bases separating them. The CDR3 spans 16 residues. DNA of the CDR3: TGTGCCAGCAGCTGGGACATCCCCTCTAGCACAGATACGCAGTATTTT. Translating gives CASSWDIPSSTDTQYF.

The chain combines TRBV7-9 with TRBJ1-2, with D perhaps TRBD1 (6 bases). CDR3 size: 13 residues. CDR1 is SEHNR and CDR2 is FQNEAQ in the germline V gene (reference sequence). The V gene lost 3 bases and the J gene lost 4 bases, with 9 bases spanning the gap. DNA of the CDR3: TGTGCCAGCAGCTTGGTGGGGGCCTATGGCTACACCTTC. It specifies CASSLVGAYGYTF.

The chain couples TRBV18 to TRBJ2-1, with TRBD2 matching over 10 bases. The CDR3 is 15 amino acids. Germline V CDR1 and CDR2: KGHSH, LQKENI. The V segment lost 3 bases and the J segment 4 bases; nucleotides outside the gene matches: 3. The CDR3 protein is CASSPTSGLYNEQFF. The CDR3 coding sequence is TGTGCCAGCTCACCGACTAGCGGGCTTTACAATGAGCAGTTCTTC.

This chain joins TRBV7-9 and TRBJ1-2; the D is unclear. Germline CDR1 is SEHNR and CDR2 is FQNEAQ (reference sequence). The CDR3 is made up of 16 amino acids. The ends were cut back, 4 bases at V and 7 bases at J, with 22 bases in the middle. The CDR3 loop reads CASSSRAADRDRGYTF. The CDR3 bases are TGTGCCAGCAGCTCCCGGGCAGCGGATCGGGATCGTGGCTACACCTTC.

A few counts support this clone. The chain carries TRBV10-1 and TRBJ2-4, with TRBD1 identical over 7 bases. J was trimmed by 0 bases and V by 4 bases; bases with no gene match: 12. CDR3 size: 18 residues. Germline-derived CDR1 and CDR2 are WNHNN and SYGVQD (reference sequence). The CDR3 bases are TGCGCCAGCAGTGCCCCGACAGGGAGCCCCCTAGCCAAAAACATTCAGTACTTC. It specifies CASSAPTGSPLAKNIQYF.

The V call is TRBV19, the J call TRBJ1-5, with TRBD1 identical over 11 bases. The CDR3 extends over 14 amino acids. The V and J ends lost 6 bases and 2 bases, in that order; junction bases with no gene match: 0. The germline V gene encodes CDR1 LNHDA and CDR2 SQIVND (reference sequence). The CDR3 region has the DNA TGTGCCAGTAGGGGACAGGGGGGCAATCAGCCCCAGCATTTT. It translates to CASRGQGGNQPQHF.

The gene calls are TRBV6-5 and TRBJ2-1; 9 bases are shared with TRBD2. The CDR3 extends over 15 amino acids. CDR1 and CDR2 (germline): MNHEY, SVGAGI. Germline trimming cut 6 bases from V and 5 bases from J; bases unmatched to any gene: 8. CDR3 sequence reads: CASSLRREGNNEQFF. The CDR3 DNA reads as TGTGCCAGCAGCCTTAGGCGGGAGGGTAACAATGAGCAGTTCTTC.